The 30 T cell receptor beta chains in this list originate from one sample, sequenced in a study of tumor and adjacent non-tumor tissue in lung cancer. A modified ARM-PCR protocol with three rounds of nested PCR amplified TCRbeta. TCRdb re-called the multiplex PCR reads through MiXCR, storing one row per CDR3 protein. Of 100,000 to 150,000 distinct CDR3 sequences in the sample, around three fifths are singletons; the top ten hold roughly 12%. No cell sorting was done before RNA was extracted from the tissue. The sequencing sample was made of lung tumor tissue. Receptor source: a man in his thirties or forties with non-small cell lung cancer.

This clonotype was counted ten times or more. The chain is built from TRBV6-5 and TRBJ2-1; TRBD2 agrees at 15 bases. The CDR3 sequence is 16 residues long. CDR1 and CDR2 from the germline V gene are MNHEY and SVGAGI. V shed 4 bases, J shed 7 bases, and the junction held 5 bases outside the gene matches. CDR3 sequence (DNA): TGTGCCAGCAGTTTTAGGACTAGCGGGGGGGGTAATGAGCAGTTCTTC. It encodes CASSFRTSGGGNEQFF.

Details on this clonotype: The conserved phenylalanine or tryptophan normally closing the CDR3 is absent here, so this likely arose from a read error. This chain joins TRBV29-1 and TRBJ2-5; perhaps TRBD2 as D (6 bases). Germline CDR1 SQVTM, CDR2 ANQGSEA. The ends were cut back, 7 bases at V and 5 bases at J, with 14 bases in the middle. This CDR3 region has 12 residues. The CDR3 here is CSGTSWLETQYL. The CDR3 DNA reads TGCAGCGGAACTAGCTGGTTGGAGACCCAGTACCTC.

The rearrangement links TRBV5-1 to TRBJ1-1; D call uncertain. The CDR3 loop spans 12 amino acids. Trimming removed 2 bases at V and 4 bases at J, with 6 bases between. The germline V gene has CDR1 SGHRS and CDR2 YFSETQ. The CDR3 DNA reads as TGCGCCAGCAGCTTAGACGTCACTGAAGCTTTCTTT. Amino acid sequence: CASSLDVTEAFF.

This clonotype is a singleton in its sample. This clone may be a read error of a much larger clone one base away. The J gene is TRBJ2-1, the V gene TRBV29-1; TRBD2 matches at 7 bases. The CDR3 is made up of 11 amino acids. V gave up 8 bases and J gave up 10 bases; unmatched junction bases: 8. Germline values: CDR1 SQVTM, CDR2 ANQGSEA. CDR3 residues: CSSGGSGEQFF. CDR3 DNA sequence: TGCAGCAGTGGCGGGAGTGGGGAGCAGTTCTTC.

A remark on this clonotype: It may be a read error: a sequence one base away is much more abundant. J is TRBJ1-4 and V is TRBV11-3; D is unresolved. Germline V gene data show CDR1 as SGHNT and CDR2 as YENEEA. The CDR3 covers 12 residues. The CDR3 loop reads CVSSLERTKLFF. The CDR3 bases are TGTGTCAGCAGCTTAGAGCGGACGAAACTGTTTTTT.

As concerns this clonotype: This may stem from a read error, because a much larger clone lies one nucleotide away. CDR3 nucleotides: TGTGCCTGGAGTGTAAAGGGGGATGAGCAGTTCTTC. Translating gives CAWSVKGDEQFF. V and J are TRBV30 and TRBJ2-1, with a possible D match to TRBD1 (6 bases). The CDR3 is 12 residues long. Looked up from germline, CDR1 is GTSNPN and CDR2 is SVGIG (reference sequence). Between the trimmed V and J ends, which lost 0 bases and 8 bases, there was a span of 8 bases.

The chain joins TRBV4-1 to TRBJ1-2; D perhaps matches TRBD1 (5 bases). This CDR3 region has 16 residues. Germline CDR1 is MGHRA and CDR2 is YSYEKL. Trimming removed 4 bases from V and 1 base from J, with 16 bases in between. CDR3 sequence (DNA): TGCGCCAGCAGCCGACTCCGACAGAGTGGTAACTATGGCTACACCTTC. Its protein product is CASSRLRQSGNYGYTF.

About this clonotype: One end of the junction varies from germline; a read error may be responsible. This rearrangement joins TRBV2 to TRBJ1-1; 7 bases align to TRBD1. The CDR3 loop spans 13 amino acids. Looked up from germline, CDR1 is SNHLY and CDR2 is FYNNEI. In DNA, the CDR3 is TGTGTCACGACAGGGCCCAAGAGCACTGAAGTTTTCTTT. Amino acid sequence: CVTTGPKSTEVFF.

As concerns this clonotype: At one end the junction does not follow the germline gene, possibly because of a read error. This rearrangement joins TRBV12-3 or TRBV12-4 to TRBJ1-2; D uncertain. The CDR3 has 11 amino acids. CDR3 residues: CASSLGFGYTF. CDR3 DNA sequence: TGTGCTAGCAGTTTAGGGTTTGGCTACACCTTC.

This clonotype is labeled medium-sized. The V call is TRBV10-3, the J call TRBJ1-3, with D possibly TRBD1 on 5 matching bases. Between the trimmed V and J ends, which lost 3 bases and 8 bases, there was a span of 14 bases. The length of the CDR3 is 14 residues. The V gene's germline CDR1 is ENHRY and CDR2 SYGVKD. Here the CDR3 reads CAISDGAAEDTIYF. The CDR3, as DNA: TGTGCCATCAGTGATGGGGCCGCAGAGGACACCATATATTTT.

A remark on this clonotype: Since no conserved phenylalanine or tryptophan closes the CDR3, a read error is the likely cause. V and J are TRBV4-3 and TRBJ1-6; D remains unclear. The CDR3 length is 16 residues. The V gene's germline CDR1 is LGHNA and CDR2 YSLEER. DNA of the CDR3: TGCGCTAGCAGCCAAGATCCAAAAGGGATGTCATCACCCCTCCACTCT. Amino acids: CASSQDPKGMSSPLHS.

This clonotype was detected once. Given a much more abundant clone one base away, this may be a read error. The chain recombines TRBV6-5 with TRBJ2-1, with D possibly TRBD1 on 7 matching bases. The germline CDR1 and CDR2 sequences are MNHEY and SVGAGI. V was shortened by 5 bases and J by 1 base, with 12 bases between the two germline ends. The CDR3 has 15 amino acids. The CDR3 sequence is CASSEQGRSYNEQFF. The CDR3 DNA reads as TGTGCCAGCAGTGAACAGGGGAGGTCCTACAATGAGCAGTTCTTC.

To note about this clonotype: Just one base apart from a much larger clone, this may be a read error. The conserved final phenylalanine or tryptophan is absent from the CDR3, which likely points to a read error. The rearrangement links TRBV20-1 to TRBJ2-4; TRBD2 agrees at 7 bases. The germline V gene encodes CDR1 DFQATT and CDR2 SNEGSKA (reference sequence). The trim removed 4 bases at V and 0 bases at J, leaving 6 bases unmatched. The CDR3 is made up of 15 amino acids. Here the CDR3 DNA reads TGCAGTGCTACCCCGGGGGGAGTAGCCAAAAACATTCAGTACTTA. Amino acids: CSATPGGVAKNIQYL.

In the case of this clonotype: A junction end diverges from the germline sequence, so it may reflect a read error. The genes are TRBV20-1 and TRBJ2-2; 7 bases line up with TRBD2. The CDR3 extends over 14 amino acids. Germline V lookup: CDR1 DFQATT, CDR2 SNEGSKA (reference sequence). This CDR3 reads CSATLEGAGGGLFF. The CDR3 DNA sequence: TGCAGTGCCACCCTCGAAGGGGCAGGCGGGGGGCTGTTTTTT.

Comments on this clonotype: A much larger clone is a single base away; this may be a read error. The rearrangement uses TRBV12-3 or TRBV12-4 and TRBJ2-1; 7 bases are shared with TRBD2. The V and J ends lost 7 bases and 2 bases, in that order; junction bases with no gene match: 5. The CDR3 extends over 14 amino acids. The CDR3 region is CASITSAAYNEQFF. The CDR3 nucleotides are TGTGCCAGCATAACTAGCGCAGCCTACAATGAGCAGTTCTTC.

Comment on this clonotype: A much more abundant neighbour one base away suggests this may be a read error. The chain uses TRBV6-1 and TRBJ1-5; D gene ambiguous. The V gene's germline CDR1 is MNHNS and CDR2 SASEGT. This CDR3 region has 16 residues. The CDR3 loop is CASSERAAFSNQLQHF. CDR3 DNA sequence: TGTGCCAGCAGTGAAAGGGCTGCTTTTAGCAATCAGCTCCAGCATTTT.

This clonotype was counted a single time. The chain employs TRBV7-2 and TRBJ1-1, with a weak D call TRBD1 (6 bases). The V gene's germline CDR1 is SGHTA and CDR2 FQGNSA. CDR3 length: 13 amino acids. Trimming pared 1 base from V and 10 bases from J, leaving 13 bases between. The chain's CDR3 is CASSLGTVSRAFF. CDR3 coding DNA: TGTGCCAGCAGCTTAGGGACAGTCAGCAGAGCTTTCTTT.

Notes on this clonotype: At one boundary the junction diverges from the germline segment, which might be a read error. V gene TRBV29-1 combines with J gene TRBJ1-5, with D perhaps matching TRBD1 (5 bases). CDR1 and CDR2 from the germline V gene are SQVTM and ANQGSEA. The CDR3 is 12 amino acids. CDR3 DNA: TGCAGTGCCCGTACAGGAGGGCAGCCCGAGCATTTT. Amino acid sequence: CSARTGGQPEHF. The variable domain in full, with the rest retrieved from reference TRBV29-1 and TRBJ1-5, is SAVISQKPSRDICQRGTSLTIQCQVDSQVTMMFWYRQQPGQSLTLIATANQGSEATYESGFVIDKFPISRPNLTFSTLTVSNMSPEDSSIYLCSARTGGQPEHFGDGTRLSIL.

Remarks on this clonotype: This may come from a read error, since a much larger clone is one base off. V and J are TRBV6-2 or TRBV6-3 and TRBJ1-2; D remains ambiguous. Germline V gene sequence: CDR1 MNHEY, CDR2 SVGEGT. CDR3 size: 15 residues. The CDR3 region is CVSSSGGGDRYGYTF. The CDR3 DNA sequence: TGTGTCAGCAGTTCGGGAGGAGGCGACCGCTATGGCTACACCTTC.

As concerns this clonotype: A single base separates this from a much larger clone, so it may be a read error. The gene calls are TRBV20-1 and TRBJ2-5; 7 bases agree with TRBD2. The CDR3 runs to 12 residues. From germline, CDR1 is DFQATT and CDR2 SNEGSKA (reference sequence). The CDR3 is CGAASGVETQYF. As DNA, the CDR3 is TGCGGTGCTGCCAGCGGGGTTGAGACCCAGTACTTC.

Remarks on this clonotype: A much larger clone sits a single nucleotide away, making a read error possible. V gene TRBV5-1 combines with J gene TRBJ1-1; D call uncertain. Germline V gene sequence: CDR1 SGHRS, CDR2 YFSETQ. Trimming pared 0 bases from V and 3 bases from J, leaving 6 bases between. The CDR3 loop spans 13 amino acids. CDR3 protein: CASSLVFDTEAFF. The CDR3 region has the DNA TGCGCCAGCAGCTTGGTCTTTGACACTGAAGCTTTCTTT. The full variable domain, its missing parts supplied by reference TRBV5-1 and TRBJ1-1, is KAGVTQTPRYLIKTRGQQVTLSCSPISGHRSVSWYQQTPGQGLQFLFEYFSETQRNKGNFPGRFSGRQFSNSRSEMNVSTLELGDSALYLCASSLVFDTEAFFGQGTRLTVV.

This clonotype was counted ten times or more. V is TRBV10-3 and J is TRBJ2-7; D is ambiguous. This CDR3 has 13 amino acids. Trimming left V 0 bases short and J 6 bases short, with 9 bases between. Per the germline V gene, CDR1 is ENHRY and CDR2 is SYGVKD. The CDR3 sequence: CAISESRIREQYF. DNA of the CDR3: TGTGCCATCAGTGAGTCAAGGATCCGCGAGCAGTACTTC.

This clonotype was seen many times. The CDR3 loop is CSARQGFTEAFF. CDR3 nucleotide sequence: TGCAGTGCAAGACAGGGTTTCACTGAAGCTTTCTTT. This chain links TRBV20-1 with TRBJ1-1, with 7 bases fitting TRBD1. J gave up 4 bases and V 6 bases, and 5 bases lay outside the gene matches. The CDR3 has 12 residues. Germline CDR1 reads DFQATT; CDR2 reads SNEGSKA (reference sequence).

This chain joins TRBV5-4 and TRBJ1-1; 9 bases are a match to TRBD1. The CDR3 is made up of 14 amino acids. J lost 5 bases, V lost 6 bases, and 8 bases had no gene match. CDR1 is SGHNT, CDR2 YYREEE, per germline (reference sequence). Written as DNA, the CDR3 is TGTGCCAGCATCTTAGGGACAGGGATTACTGAAGCTTTCTTT. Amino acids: CASILGTGITEAFF.

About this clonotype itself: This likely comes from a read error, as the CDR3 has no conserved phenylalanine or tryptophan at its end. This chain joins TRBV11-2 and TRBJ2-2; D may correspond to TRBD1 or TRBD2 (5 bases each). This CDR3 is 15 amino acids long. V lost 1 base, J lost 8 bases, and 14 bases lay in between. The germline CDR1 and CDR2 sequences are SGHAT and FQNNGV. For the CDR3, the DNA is TGTGCCAGCAGCTTAGGAGGGGCGCGGACTGGGGAGCTGTTTTCT. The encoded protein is CASSLGGARTGELFS.

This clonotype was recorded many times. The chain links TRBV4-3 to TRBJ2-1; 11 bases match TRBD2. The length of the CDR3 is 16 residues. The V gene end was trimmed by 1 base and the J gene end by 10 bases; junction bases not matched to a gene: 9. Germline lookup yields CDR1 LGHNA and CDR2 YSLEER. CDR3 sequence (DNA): TGCGCCAGCAGCCAAGGTTTAGCGGGGGGGCCCGGGGAGCAGTTCTTC. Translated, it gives CASSQGLAGGPGEQFF.

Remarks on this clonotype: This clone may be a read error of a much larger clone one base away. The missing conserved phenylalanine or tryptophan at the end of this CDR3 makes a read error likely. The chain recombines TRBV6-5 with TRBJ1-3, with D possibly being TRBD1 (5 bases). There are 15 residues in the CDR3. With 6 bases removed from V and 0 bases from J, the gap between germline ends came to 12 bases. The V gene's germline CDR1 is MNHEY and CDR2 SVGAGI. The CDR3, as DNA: TGTGCCAGCAGAAGGGACCGCGCCTCTGGAAACACCATATATTCT. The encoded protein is CASRRDRASGNTIYS.

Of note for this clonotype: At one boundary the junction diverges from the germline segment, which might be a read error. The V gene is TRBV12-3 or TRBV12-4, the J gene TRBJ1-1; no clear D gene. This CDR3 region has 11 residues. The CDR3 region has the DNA TGTGCCAGCCGGGTGGATACTGAAGCTTTGTTT. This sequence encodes CASRVDTEALF.

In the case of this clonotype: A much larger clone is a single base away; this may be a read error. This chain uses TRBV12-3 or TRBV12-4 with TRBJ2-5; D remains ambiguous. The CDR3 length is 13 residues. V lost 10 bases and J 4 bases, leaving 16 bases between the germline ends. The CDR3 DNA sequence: TGTGCCAACACTCTTACATCCCGAGAGACCCAGTACTTC. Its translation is CANTLTSRETQYF.

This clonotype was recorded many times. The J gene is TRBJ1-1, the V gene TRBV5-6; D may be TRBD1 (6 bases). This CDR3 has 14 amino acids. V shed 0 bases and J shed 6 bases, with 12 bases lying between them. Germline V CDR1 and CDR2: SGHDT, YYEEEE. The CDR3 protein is CASSLGQVGAEAFF. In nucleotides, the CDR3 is TGTGCCAGCAGCTTGGGACAGGTGGGAGCTGAAGCTTTCTTT.